The clone carrying this T cell receptor (beta chain) was detected ten times or more. Antigen: not known. CDR1 is SGHRS and CDR2 is YFSETQ in the germline V gene. The CDR3 runs 16 residues. The ends were cut back, 1 base at V and 3 bases at J, with 17 bases in the middle. Using its own MiXCR run on the 5' RACE reads, TCRdb lists one record per CDR3 protein. Of under 250,000 distinct CDR3 sequences listed, 6% to 8% are singletons. These data originate in a study of CD8 T cells in ankylosing spondylitis. Findings and limits, study-wide: Researchers reportedly found disease-linked clones significantly enriched in matched ankylosing spondylitis synovial fluid. A motif in TCR beta, a set of 8 or 9 highly homologous variants, appeared characteristic of ankylosing spondylitis blood.

The clonotype was recovered from a male donor with ankylosing spondylitis. Sequenced material: blood, either unsorted or a sorted T cell fraction (not recorded which). This chain links TRBV5-1 with TRBJ2-7; no definite D call. CDR3 coding DNA: TGCGCCAGCAGCTTGCACCGGACGGTGGAGTTCTACGAGCAGTACTTC. It specifies CASSLHRTVEFYEQYF.